This paragraph reports one T cell receptor beta chain. Its antigen remains unidentified. The data were taken from a study of regulatory T cells in long-lasting Graves disease. General study findings and limits: TRBV28 was favored in persistent disease, as were TRBJ1-2 and TRBJ2-5.

Construction of the TCR beta libraries employed iRepertoire HTBI primers in conjunction with Arm-PCR of CDR3 regions. From the multiplex PCR reads, TCRdb called clonotypes with MiXCR, one entry per CDR3 protein. The data contain some 600,000 distinct CDR3 sequences, roughly 15% of them seen just once; the ten biggest clones take up around 13%. Time point noted: newly diagnosed GD, antithyroid drugs for less than 3 months. Generation of the TCR library employed RNA extracted from PBMCs. In each case, Graves' disease was diagnosed per American Thyroid Association guidelines. Germline loops: CDR1 PRHDT, CDR2 FYEKMQ (reference sequence). V gave up 2 bases and J gave up 2 bases, with 12 bases separating them. The CDR3 totals 15 residues. These data were also filed under a second study, of T cells in Graves' hyperthyroidism and ophthalmopathy.

The V gene is TRBV13, the J gene TRBJ2-5; no clear D. The TCR originated in a man aged 18-30 years with Graves disease. Source: peripheral blood mononuclear cells (PBMCs), taken at new diagnosis, from a patient treated with antithyroid drugs. CDR3 DNA: TGTGCCAGCAGCTTACGACATTCTGTACAAGAGACCCAGTACTTC. Translated: CASSLRHSVQETQYF.